This T cell receptor (beta chain) comes out of a study of cytomegalovirus exposure and HLA in healthy donors. Study findings and constraints: Cytomegalovirus association was assigned to some 160 TCR beta chains. Usually a TCR sequence was rare, but some public TCRs were found in many donors. In vitro testing confirmed a few CMV-associated chains as specific for CMV antigens.

The donors were part of the validation cohort, which consisted of about 130 subjects and was separate from the first cohort of several hundred subjects. Concerning this clone: Its antigen is unidentified.

The protocol was immunoSEQ multiplex PCR, while the TCRdb copy is restricted to in-frame clones and leaves out a portion. In the table there are fewer than 100,000 clones, roughly 93% of which are singletons. The CDR3 extends over 14 amino acids. The trim removed 3 bases at V and 8 bases at J, leaving 7 bases unmatched. Germline CDR1 reads MDHEN; CDR2 reads SYDVKM. Input material: PBMCs. The chain uses TRBV28 and TRBJ2-1, with TRBD2 matching over 7 bases. This sequence was found in a man aged 25-45 years in good health and CMV-seronegative. CDR3 sequence reads: CASSLYGRQDEQFF. The CDR3 DNA reads as TGTGCCAGCAGTTTGTACGGGAGGCAGGATGAGCAGTTCTTC.